The 11 T cell receptor beta chains listed next were all sequenced from one sample in a study of OX40 agonist ivuxolimab in advanced cancers. Generated by immunoSEQ multiplex PCR, the TCRdb table keeps only in-frame clones and is missing some. Of around 60,000 clones listed, about 89% are singletons. The input for sequencing was CD4+ or CD8+ T cells sorted from blood, taken in a trial of the OX40 agonist ivuxolimab. Receptors originate from an adult with an advanced solid tumor such as melanoma, head and neck, liver or kidney cancer.

The J gene is TRBJ1-2, the V gene TRBV7-2, with 7 bases fitting TRBD1. The CDR3 consists of 16 residues. Germline V gene sequence: CDR1 SGHTA, CDR2 FQGNSA. J gave up 4 bases and V 5 bases, and 13 bases lay outside the gene matches. CDR3 nucleotide sequence: TGTGCCAGCAGCCAGCAATCAGGACAGGCTCCCTATGGCTACACCTTC. Protein sequence: CASSQQSGQAPYGYTF.

The chain couples TRBV19 to TRBJ1-2, with D maybe TRBD1 (5 bases). CDR1 and CDR2 (germline): LNHDA, SQIVND (reference sequence). The germline V and J ends were trimmed by 5 bases and 5 bases, with 12 bases remaining between them. There are 13 residues in the CDR3. Written as DNA, the CDR3 is TGTGCCAGTAGTGCCCAGGAGGGGTATGGCTACACCTTC. It specifies CASSAQEGYGYTF.

The chain employs TRBV5-1 and TRBJ2-5; D is ambiguous. Germline V gene data show CDR1 as SGHRS and CDR2 as YFSETQ. CDR3 length equals 14 residues. V gave up 0 bases and J gave up 0 bases, with 6 bases separating them. CDR3 sequence reads: CASSLAEYQETQYF. The CDR3 nucleotides read TGCGCCAGCAGCTTGGCAGAGTACCAAGAGACCCAGTACTTC.

A single count supports this clone. V and J are TRBV6-6 and TRBJ1-5, with a possible D match to TRBD1 (6 bases). Trimming pared 7 bases from V and 7 bases from J, leaving 14 bases between. In germline, CDR1 is MNHNY, CDR2 SVGAGI (reference sequence). The CDR3 is 13 residues long. CDR3 region: CASTYGGGQPQHF. The CDR3 nucleotides read TGTGCCAGCACCTATGGGGGGGGCCAGCCCCAGCATTTT.

V is TRBV6-5 and J is TRBJ2-7; possibly TRBD1 for D (5 bases). The CDR3 spans 15 residues. V lost 6 bases to trimming and J lost 3 bases, with 18 bases between them. The germline gives CDR1 MNHEY, CDR2 SVGAGI. CDR3 DNA: TGTGCCAGCAGCGACCCAAGGGGTACGCTCTACGAGCAGTACTTC. Protein product: CASSDPRGTLYEQYF.

This clone occurred once. The chain couples TRBV27 to TRBJ2-7; 12 bases are a match to TRBD2. CDR1 and CDR2 (germline): MNHEY, SMNVEV (reference sequence). CDR3 length equals 14 residues. With 5 bases clipped from V and 7 bases from J, the junction kept 6 bases outside the gene matches. The CDR3 here is CASSQTSGRSEQYF. The CDR3 nucleotides read TGTGCCAGCAGTCAGACTAGCGGGAGAAGTGAGCAGTACTTC.

This chain connects TRBV7-2 to TRBJ2-7, with a tentative D call TRBD2 (6 bases). Germline V gives CDR1 SGHTA, CDR2 FQGNSA. There are 15 residues in the CDR3. V gave up 5 bases and J gave up 4 bases, with 18 bases separating them. The CDR3 DNA reads as TGTGCCAGCAGCGAGGCAGGGAGGAGAGAATACGAGCAGTACTTC. It is translated as CASSEAGRREYEQYF. The full variable domain, its missing parts supplied by reference TRBV7-2 and TRBJ2-7, is GAGVSQSPSNKVTEKGKDVELRCDPISGHTALYWYRQSLGQGLEFLIYFQGNSAPDKSGLPSDRFSAERTGGSVSTLTIQRTQQEDSAVYLCASSEAGRREYEQYFGPGTRLTVT.

This chain joins TRBV7-8 and TRBJ1-1; no reliable D call. CDR1 and CDR2 (germline): SGHVS, FQNEAQ. The V gene lost 5 bases and the J gene lost 0 bases, with 16 bases spanning the gap. The CDR3 sequence is 16 residues long. The DNA for the CDR3 is TGTGCCAGCAGCCGCCCCCCGTATGGGGTGAACACTGAAGCTTTCTTT. The encoded protein is CASSRPPYGVNTEAFF. Drawing the rest from reference TRBV7-8 and TRBJ1-1, the complete variable domain is GAGVSQSPRYKVAKRGQDVALRCDPISGHVSLFWYQQALGQGPEFLTYFQNEAQLDKSGLPSDRFFAERPEGSVSTLKIQRTQQEDSAVYLCASSRPPYGVNTEAFFGQGTRLTVV.

The chain joins TRBV2 to TRBJ1-6; D is perhaps TRBD1 (5 bases). The CDR3 covers 13 residues. V dropped 7 bases and J dropped 6 bases, with 10 bases sitting between them. Germline V CDR1 and CDR2: SNHLY, FYNNEI. The chain's CDR3 is CASKRQSNSPLHF. The DNA of the CDR3 is TGTGCCAGCAAAAGACAGAGTAATTCACCCCTCCACTTT.

The chain carries TRBV5-4 and TRBJ2-3; the match to TRBD2 covers 7 bases. The V and J ends lost 0 bases and 3 bases, in that order; junction bases with no gene match: 7. Germline V gene sequence: CDR1 SGHNT, CDR2 YYREEE (reference sequence). The CDR3 covers 16 residues. DNA for the CDR3: TGTGCCAGCAGCTTGGCAGTAATGGGGGGGACAGATACGCAGTATTTT. It encodes CASSLAVMGGTDTQYF.

V and J are TRBV7-2 and TRBJ2-2, with D possibly matching TRBD2 (6 bases). This CDR3 region has 16 residues. Trimming cost V 0 bases and J 0 bases, with 8 bases left between them. Germline V gene lookup returns CDR1 SGHTA and CDR2 FQGNSA. CDR3 loop: CASSLAGGANTGELFF. DNA for the CDR3: TGTGCCAGCAGCTTAGCGGGAGGCGCGAACACCGGGGAGCTGTTTTTT.